The clone carrying this T cell receptor (beta chain) was recorded a few times. J was trimmed by 4 bases and V by 4 bases; bases with no gene match: 9. The CDR3 extends over 15 amino acids. CDR1 and CDR2 from the germline V gene are MNHEY and SVGAGI. This entry is derived from a study of blood T cell repertoires in COVID-19. Looking at the study overall: The samples span acute and convalescent COVID-19 from the United States, Italy and Spain.

Only in-frame clones appear in the TCRdb table, and some are missing; sequencing was by immunoSEQ multiplex PCR. The repertoire includes about 300,000 clones, approximately 88% of them detected once, and roughly 7% sits in the top ten. This clonotype was sampled from a woman aged 30 to 39 who had recovered from COVID-19. The chain uses TRBV6-5 and TRBJ1-1; TRBD1 aligns across 7 bases. The sequenced sample was peripheral blood. The chain's CDR3 is CASSLRPSGGTEAFF. The CDR3 DNA is TGTGCCAGCAGTTTACGACCTTCAGGGGGCACTGAAGCTTTCTTT.